This T cell receptor beta chain was identified during a study of blood T cell repertoires in COVID-19. TCRdb keeps only in-frame clones here, not all; method: immunoSEQ multiplex PCR. The sample holds under 100,000 clones; around 86% are singletons and the top ten take approximately 1%. The CDR3 length is 14 residues. V lost 3 bases to trimming and J lost 5 bases, with 14 bases between them. Germline V gene sequence: CDR1 SGHAT, CDR2 FQNNGV. The clonotype was recovered from a human donor in a cohort sampled during active COVID-19. The gene calls are TRBV11-2 and TRBJ2-7, with a possible D match to TRBD1 (5 bases). What was sequenced was peripheral blood. The CDR3 DNA follows: TGTGCCAGCAGCTTGTGGTTAGGGGAAGACGAGCAGTACTTC. It is translated as CASSLWLGEDEQYF.